Presented here are 13 T cell receptor beta chains from one specimen sequenced in a study of human T cells and chemical hapten exposure. TCRdb reprocessed the RACE reads via MiXCR and lists one record per CDR3 protein. The sample yields some 350,000 distinct CDR3 sequences, roughly 6% seen once. Stated time point: patch test 2, 6 weeks after DPC sensitization. Treatment described: therapeutic diphenylcyclopropenone sensitization with weekly scalp DPC. The sample here was whole blood, taken in connection with sensitization to the hapten diphenylcyclopropenone (DPC). The receptor set was obtained from a woman younger than 35 with alopecia areata. Some clones in this sample may be carry-over from other donors' samples.

The gene calls are TRBV25-1 and TRBJ2-1, with 8 nucleotides matching TRBD1. V shed 7 bases and J 5 bases; nucleotides not matched to a gene: 4. This CDR3 spans 13 amino acids. CDR1 is MGHDK and CDR2 is SYGVNS in the germline V gene. CDR3 loop: CASTRTGNNEQFF. The CDR3 coding sequence is TGTGCCAGCACCCGGACAGGGAACAATGAGCAGTTCTTC. Supplemented by reference TRBV25-1 and TRBJ2-1, the full variable domain reads EADIYQTPRYLVIGTGKKITLECSQTMGHDKMYWYQQDPGMELHLIHYSYGVNSTEKGDLSSESTVSRIRTEHFPLTLESARPSHTSQYLCASTRTGNNEQFFGPGTRLTVL.

The chain carries TRBV6-2 or TRBV6-3 and TRBJ2-3; maybe TRBD1 (6 bases). This CDR3 region has 15 residues. Trimming took off 4 bases at V and 5 bases at J, with 16 bases between the two ends. Germline CDR1 MNHEY, CDR2 SVGEGT. CDR3 sequence reads: CASSSLQGSRDTQYF. DNA of the CDR3: TGTGCCAGCAGTTCCTTACAGGGCTCTAGAGATACGCAGTATTTT.

In this sample, this clonotype turned up many times. CDR3 in amino acids: CASSFRDGAYEQYF. CDR3 sequence (DNA): TGTGCCAGCAGTTTCCGGGACGGGGCCTACGAGCAGTACTTC. The chain recombines TRBV12-3 or TRBV12-4 with TRBJ2-7; the D gene could be TRBD1 or TRBD2 (5 bases each). Trimming removed 3 bases at V and 2 bases at J, with 11 bases between. The CDR3 extends over 14 amino acids.

This clonotype was seen repeatedly, ten times or more. The rearrangement links TRBV6-5 to TRBJ2-1; tentatively, D is TRBD2 (6 bases). The CDR3 is 15 amino acids. Germline CDR1 and CDR2: MNHEY and SVGAGI. Trimming stripped 5 bases from V and 7 bases from J, with 18 bases between. The CDR3 sequence: CASSRLGGPLNEQFF. The CDR3 region has the DNA TGTGCCAGCAGTCGACTCGGGGGACCTCTTAATGAGCAGTTCTTC.

This clonotype was counted ten times or more. The V and J genes are TRBV4-3 and TRBJ2-6; possibly TRBD1 or TRBD2 for D (5 bases each). V lost 5 bases to trimming and J lost 0 bases, with 17 bases between them. Germline CDR1 is LGHNA and CDR2 is YSLEER. This CDR3 is built from 18 residues. This CDR3 is CASSYFGQGDSGANVLTF. DNA for the CDR3: TGCGCCAGCAGCTATTTCGGGCAGGGAGACTCTGGGGCCAACGTCCTGACTTTC.

This clonotype was observed many times. This sequence joins TRBV13 and TRBJ1-1, with D maybe TRBD1 (5 bases). In germline, CDR1 is PRHDT, CDR2 FYEKMQ (reference sequence). This CDR3 is built from 12 residues. V lost 6 bases, J lost 2 bases, and 7 bases lay in between. The CDR3 loop reads CASRTVNTEAFF. Here the CDR3 DNA reads TGTGCCAGCAGGACAGTCAACACTGAAGCTTTCTTT.

This clonotype was observed many times. The J gene is TRBJ2-3, the V gene TRBV7-2; the match to TRBD1 covers 9 bases. Germline assignment: CDR1 SGHTA and CDR2 FQGNSA. The length of the CDR3 is 14 residues. The junction had 3 bases not matched to a gene; V was cut back by 5 bases and J by 3 bases. The CDR3 nucleotides read TGTGCCAGCAGCCCACAGGGGGCTACAGATACGCAGTATTTT. It is translated as CASSPQGATDTQYF. Full variable domain (remainder filled in from reference TRBV7-2 and TRBJ2-3): GAGVSQSPSNKVTEKGKDVELRCDPISGHTALYWYRQSLGQGLEFLIYFQGNSAPDKSGLPSDRFSAERTGGSVSTLTIQRTQQEDSAVYLCASSPQGATDTQYFGPGTRLTVL.

This clonotype was counted ten times or more. The gene calls are TRBV7-6 and TRBJ2-3; 8 nucleotides agree with TRBD2. The germline gives CDR1 SGHVS, CDR2 FNYEAQ. V gave up 2 bases and J gave up 3 bases; unmatched junction bases: 7. The CDR3 totals 16 residues. The CDR3 reads CASSLFEASGTDTQYF. CDR3 nucleotides: TGTGCCAGCAGCTTATTTGAGGCTAGCGGGACAGATACGCAGTATTTT.

This clonotype came up a few times. The rearrangement links TRBV7-9 to TRBJ2-2, with 9 bases lining up with TRBD1. This CDR3 is built from 15 residues. V dropped 1 base and J dropped 6; count of bases not matched to a gene: 3. CDR1 is SEHNR and CDR2 is FQNEAQ in the germline V gene (reference sequence). The chain's CDR3 is CASSLGDRVPGELFF. CDR3 nucleotide sequence: TGTGCCAGCAGCTTAGGGGACAGGGTCCCCGGGGAGCTGTTTTTT.

This clonotype has ten or more counts. The rearrangement uses TRBV4-2 and TRBJ2-7; D is possibly TRBD1 (6 bases). V gave up 0 bases and J gave up 1 base, with 10 bases separating them. CDR1 and CDR2 (germline): LGHNA, YNFKEQ. There are 15 residues in the CDR3. The CDR3 region is CASSQEGDTSYEQYF. CDR3 coding DNA: TGTGCCAGCAGCCAAGAGGGGGACACTTCCTACGAGCAGTACTTC.

The rearrangement links TRBV12-3 or TRBV12-4 to TRBJ2-3; D is ambiguous. Trimming shortened V by 5 bases and J by 4 bases, and 13 bases separated the two germline ends. The CDR3 consists of 14 residues. The CDR3 DNA sequence: TGTGCCAGCAGTGATCCCCCCCTCGCAGATACGCAGTATTTT. It codes for CASSDPPLADTQYF.

In its sample, this clonotype was seen a few times. V is TRBV12-3 or TRBV12-4 and J is TRBJ1-3; D is possibly TRBD1 (5 bases). The CDR3 length is 16 residues. Trimming cost V 0 bases and J 0 bases, with 9 bases left between them. Written as DNA, the CDR3 is TGTGCCAGCAGTTTAGCGCAGGGTAGCTCTGGAAACACCATATATTTT. Translation: CASSLAQGSSGNTIYF.

The V call is TRBV7-2, the J call TRBJ2-2; D unclear. CDR1 SGHTA and CDR2 FQGNSA come from the germline V gene. CDR3 length: 16 amino acids. V was trimmed by 2 bases and J by 1 base, leaving 11 bases between them. CDR3 residues: CASSLRSRLNTGELFF. The CDR3 DNA reads as TGTGCCAGCAGCTTAAGGAGTCGCCTGAACACCGGGGAGCTGTTTTTT.